The sequence of this T cell receptor beta chain was determined in a study of cytotoxic CD8 clonotypes in ibrutinib-treated CLL. Findings of the study overall: Public clonotypes were seen rarely and were contracted or stable on treatment.

Notes on this clone: Its antigen is undetermined.

The CDR3 totals 13 residues. Germline CDR1 reads SGHVS; CDR2 reads FQNEAQ. Deletions cut 3 bases from V and 1 base from J, with 4 bases between. The method was immunoSEQ multiplex PCR; TCRdb's version includes in-frame clones alone and lacks a portion of them. The sample includes 20,000 or so clones, roughly 72% of them seen just once. This TCR was sampled from a human donor with chronic lymphocytic leukemia. Sequenced material: PBMCs, taken before ibrutinib treatment. The V call is TRBV7-8, the J call TRBJ2-4; no clear D gene. This CDR3 reads CASSLMAKNIQYF. The CDR3 region has the DNA TGTGCCAGCAGCTTGATGGCCAAAAACATTCAGTACTTC. Looking up the rest from reference TRBV7-8 and TRBJ2-4 gives the full variable domain: GAGVSQSPRYKVAKRGQDVALRCDPISGHVSLFWYQQALGQGPEFLTYFQNEAQLDKSGLPSDRFFAERPEGSVSTLKIQRTQQEDSAVYLCASSLMAKNIQYFGAGTRLSVL.